The sequence of this T cell receptor (beta chain) was determined in a study of relationships among human T cell subsets. Overall study findings and caveats: Many CDR3s were shared across Th1, Th2 and regulatory subsets.

This CDR3 region has 12 residues. The V gene end was trimmed by 4 bases and the J gene end by 9 bases; junction bases not matched to a gene: 3. From mRNA, alpha and beta CDR3 regions were amplified using semiquantitative ARM-PCR. In ARM-PCR, communal superprimers followed tagged nested gene-specific primers for exponential amplification. First-round products served as template after exonuclease removal of nested primers. TCRdb analysed the multiplex PCR reads with MiXCR anew, one entry per CDR3 protein. This table holds 2,500 to 3,500 distinct CDR3 sequences, just under 85% found once. This clonotype has more than one count but fewer than ten. Antigen: not known.

This TCR was recovered from a man in his forties in good health. Sequenced input: total T cells sorted from blood. The rearrangement links TRBV12-3 or TRBV12-4 to TRBJ2-1, with TRBD1 matching over 7 bases. As DNA, the CDR3 is TGTGCCAGCAGTTCGACAGGGAGTGAGCAGTTCTTC. Translation gives CASSSTGSEQFF.